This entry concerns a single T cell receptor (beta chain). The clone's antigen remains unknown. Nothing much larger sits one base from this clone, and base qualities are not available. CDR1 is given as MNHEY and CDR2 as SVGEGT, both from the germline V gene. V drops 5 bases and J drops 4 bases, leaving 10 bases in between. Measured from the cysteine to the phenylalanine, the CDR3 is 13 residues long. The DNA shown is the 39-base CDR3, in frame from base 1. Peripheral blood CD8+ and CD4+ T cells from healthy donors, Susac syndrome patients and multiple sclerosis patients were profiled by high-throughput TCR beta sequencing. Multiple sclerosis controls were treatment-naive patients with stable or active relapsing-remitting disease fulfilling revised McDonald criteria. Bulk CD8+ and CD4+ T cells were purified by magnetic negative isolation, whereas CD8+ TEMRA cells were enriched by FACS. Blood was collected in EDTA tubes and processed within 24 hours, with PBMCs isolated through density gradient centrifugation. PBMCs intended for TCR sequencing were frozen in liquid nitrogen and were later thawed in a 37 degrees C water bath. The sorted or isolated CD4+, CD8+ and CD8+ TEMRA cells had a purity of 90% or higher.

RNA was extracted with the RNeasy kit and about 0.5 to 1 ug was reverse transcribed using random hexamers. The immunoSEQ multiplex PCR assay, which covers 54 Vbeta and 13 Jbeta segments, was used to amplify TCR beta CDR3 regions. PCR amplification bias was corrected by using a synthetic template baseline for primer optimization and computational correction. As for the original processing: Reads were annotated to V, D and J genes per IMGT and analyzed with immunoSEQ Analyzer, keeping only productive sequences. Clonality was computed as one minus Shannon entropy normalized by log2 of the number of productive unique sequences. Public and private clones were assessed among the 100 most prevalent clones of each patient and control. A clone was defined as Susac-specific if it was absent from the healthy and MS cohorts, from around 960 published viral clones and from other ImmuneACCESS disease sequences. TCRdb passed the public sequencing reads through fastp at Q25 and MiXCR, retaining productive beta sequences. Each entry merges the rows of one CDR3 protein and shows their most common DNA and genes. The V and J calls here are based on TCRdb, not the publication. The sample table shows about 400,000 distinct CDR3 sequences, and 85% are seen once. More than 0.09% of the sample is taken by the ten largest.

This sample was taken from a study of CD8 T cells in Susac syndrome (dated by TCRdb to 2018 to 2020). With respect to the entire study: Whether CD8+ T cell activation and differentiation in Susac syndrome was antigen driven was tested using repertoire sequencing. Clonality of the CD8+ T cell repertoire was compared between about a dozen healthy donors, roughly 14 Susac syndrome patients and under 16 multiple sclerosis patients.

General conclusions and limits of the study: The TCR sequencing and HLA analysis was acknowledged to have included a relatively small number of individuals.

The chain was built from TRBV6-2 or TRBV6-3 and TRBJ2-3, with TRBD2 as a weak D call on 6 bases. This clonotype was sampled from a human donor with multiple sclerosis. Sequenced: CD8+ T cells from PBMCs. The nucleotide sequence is TGTGCCAGCAGTGGGTTAGCGGCAGATACGCAGTATTTT. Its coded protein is CASSGLAADTQYF.